This entry lists 17 T cell receptor beta chains sequenced from one sample in a study of long-term antiretroviral therapy in people with HIV. The libraries were made with immunoSEQ v3.0 at survey level. TCRdb's table, derived via immunoSEQ multiplex PCR, lists solely in-frame clones and lacks some. The sample holds tens of thousands of clones, roughly 80% seen once. Sample: unsorted PBMCs, taken 1.6 years after starting antiretroviral therapy. Receptors originate from a man aged 35-49 years with HIV.

This sequence joins TRBV6-6 and TRBJ2-7, with 8 bases fitting TRBD1. Germline loops: CDR1 MNHNY, CDR2 SVGAGI (reference sequence). J lost 2 bases, V lost 5 bases, and 5 bases had no gene match. The CDR3 covers 14 residues. DNA of the CDR3: TGTGCCAGCAGTACTCACAGGGGGGCCTACGAGCAGTACTTC. This encodes CASSTHRGAYEQYF.

The chain couples TRBV30 to TRBJ2-5; D might be TRBD1 or TRBD2, each matching 5 bases. CDR3 length: 16 residues. Trimming pared 0 bases from V and 5 bases from J, leaving 19 bases between. Germline values: CDR1 GTSNPN, CDR2 SVGIG (reference sequence). CDR3 in amino acids: CAWSVLGAEVRETQYF. The DNA of the CDR3 is TGTGCCTGGAGTGTACTAGGGGCGGAGGTGCGGGAGACCCAGTACTTC.

The rearrangement joins TRBV5-1 to TRBJ2-3; 9 bases match TRBD1. CDR3 length: 17 residues. V shed 1 base, J shed 2 bases, and the junction held 8 bases outside the gene matches. The germline CDR1 and CDR2 sequences are SGHRS and YFSETQ. CDR3 protein: CASSLYLDRGPTDTQYF. CDR3 DNA sequence: TGCGCCAGCAGCTTGTATTTGGACAGGGGCCCCACAGATACGCAGTATTTT.

V and J are TRBV4-2 and TRBJ2-3; 8 bases are a match to TRBD2. Per germline, CDR1 LGHNA and CDR2 YNFKEQ. CDR3 size: 15 residues. The ends lost 0 bases at V and 1 base at J; junction bases unmatched: 0. The CDR3 spells CASSQEREGTDTQYF. CDR3 coding DNA: TGTGCCAGCAGCCAAGAGCGGGAGGGCACAGATACGCAGTATTTT.

The chain recombines TRBV5-1 with TRBJ2-3, with D perhaps TRBD1 (5 bases). The V end was cut by 0 bases, the J end by 5 bases, with 13 bases between. The germline V gene has CDR1 SGHRS and CDR2 YFSETQ. The CDR3 loop spans 15 amino acids. CDR3 nucleotides: TGCGCCAGCAGCTTGGAGACAGTGGCTGGAGATACGCAGTATTTT. This gives the protein CASSLETVAGDTQYF.

The chain combines TRBV15 with TRBJ1-6; D gene uncertain. Germline lookup yields CDR1 LNHNV and CDR2 YYDKDF (reference sequence). The CDR3 is 14 amino acids. The germline V and J ends were trimmed by 1 base and 10 bases, with 11 bases remaining between them. CDR3 amino acids: CATSRVGLGSPLHF. In nucleotides, the CDR3 is TGTGCCACCAGCAGAGTGGGTCTGGGGTCACCCCTCCACTTT.

The CDR3 region is CASSLVGRNNEQFF. The CDR3, as DNA: TGTGCCAGCAGCTTAGTGGGCAGAAACAATGAGCAGTTCTTC. This sequence joins TRBV11-2 and TRBJ2-1; D not certain. Germline CDR1 is SGHAT and CDR2 is FQNNGV. V was cut by 1 base and J by 5 bases, with 9 bases left in between. The CDR3 extends over 14 amino acids. Variable domain in full (rest from reference TRBV11-2 and TRBJ2-1): EAGVAQSPRYKIIEKRQSVAFWCNPISGHATLYWYQQILGQGPKLLIQFQNNGVVDDSQLPKDRFSAERLKGVDSTLKIQPAKLEDSAVYLCASSLVGRNNEQFFGPGTRLTVL.

The V gene is TRBV5-6, the J gene TRBJ2-3, with a weak D call TRBD1 (6 bases). The V end lost 6 bases, the J end lost 4 bases, and 12 bases lay between the germline ends. CDR1 SGHDT and CDR2 YYEEEE come from the germline V gene. CDR3 length equals 13 residues. CDR3 residues: CASIKQGADTQYF. DNA for the CDR3: TGTGCCAGCATCAAACAGGGTGCAGATACGCAGTATTTT.

V is TRBV11-1 and J is TRBJ1-6; a weak D match, TRBD1 (5 bases). CDR1 is SGHAT and CDR2 is FQDESV in the germline V gene (reference sequence). There are 14 residues in the CDR3. Deletions cut 4 bases from V and 7 bases from J, with 11 bases between. The CDR3 DNA reads TGTGCCAGCAGCTACCGAGGGGAAAATTCACCCCTCCACTTT. Amino acid sequence: CASSYRGENSPLHF. The entire variable domain, with the rest obtained from reference TRBV11-1 and TRBJ1-6, is as follows: EAEVAQSPRYKITEKSQAVAFWCDPISGHATLYWYRQILGQGPELLVQFQDESVVDDSQLPKDRFSAERLKGVDSTLKIQPAELGDSAMYLCASSYRGENSPLHFGNGTRLTVT.

V gene TRBV5-1 combines with J gene TRBJ1-2; D may be TRBD1 (5 bases). Germline-derived CDR1 and CDR2 are SGHRS and YFSETQ. V lost 3 bases, J lost 0 bases, and 12 bases lay in between. The CDR3 extends over 15 amino acids. CDR3: CASSWGDLTNYGYTF. DNA of the CDR3: TGCGCCAGCAGCTGGGGGGACTTGACTAACTATGGCTACACCTTC. The entire variable domain, with the rest obtained from reference TRBV5-1 and TRBJ1-2, is as follows: KAGVTQTPRYLIKTRGQQVTLSCSPISGHRSVSWYQQTPGQGLQFLFEYFSETQRNKGNFPGRFSGRQFSNSRSEMNVSTLELGDSALYLCASSWGDLTNYGYTFGSGTRLTVV.

The V and J genes are TRBV7-3 and TRBJ2-1; unclear D gene. V was clipped by 2 bases and J by 7 bases, with 9 bases between them. Germline V gene data show CDR1 as SGHTA and CDR2 as FQGTGA. The CDR3 covers 13 residues. CDR3 in amino acids: CASSLGSSNEQFF. The CDR3, as DNA: TGTGCCAGCAGCTTAGGTTCTTCGAATGAGCAGTTCTTC.

This chain uses TRBV5-1 with TRBJ1-3, with TRBD1 matching over 9 bases. With V trimmed by 4 bases and J by 7 bases, 9 bases remained unmatched. The germline CDR1 and CDR2 sequences are SGHRS and YFSETQ. This CDR3 is 15 amino acids long. The CDR3, as DNA: TGCGCCAGCAGCGCCACGGGACAGGGTGGTAACACCATATATTTT. Amino acid sequence: CASSATGQGGNTIYF.

In nucleotides, the CDR3 is TGTGCCAGCAGTTACTCCGGGACAGGCTACAATGAGCAGTTCTTC. Its protein product is CASSYSGTGYNEQFF. The chain links TRBV6-5 to TRBJ2-1; TRBD1 agrees at 8 bases. Germline CDR1 is MNHEY and CDR2 is SVGAGI. CDR3 length equals 15 residues. V lost 0 bases and J lost 3; bases outside the gene matches: 1.

The rearrangement uses TRBV10-3 and TRBJ1-5, with TRBD1 matching 9 bases. This CDR3 has 14 amino acids. The germline V gene encodes CDR1 ENHRY and CDR2 SYGVKD. J lost 4 bases, V lost 10 bases, and 8 bases had no gene match. The CDR3 is CATRGDRANQPQHF. CDR3 in DNA: TGTGCCACCAGAGGGGACAGGGCGAATCAGCCCCAGCATTTT.

This chain connects TRBV28 to TRBJ2-1, with TRBD2 matching 8 bases. Germline CDR1 reads MDHEN; CDR2 reads SYDVKM. V lost 2 bases, J lost 7 bases, and 4 bases stayed unmatched. The CDR3 covers 14 residues. CDR3 sequence: CASSLLSGSNEQFF. The CDR3, as DNA: TGTGCCAGCAGTTTACTCAGCGGGAGTAATGAGCAGTTCTTC. The whole variable domain, filled in from reference TRBV28 and TRBJ2-1, reads DVKVTQSSRYLVKRTGEKVFLECVQDMDHENMFWYRQDPGLGLRLIYFSYDVKMKEKGDIPEGYSVSREKKERFSLILESASTNQTSMYLCASSLLSGSNEQFFGPGTRLTVL.

The chain couples TRBV12-5 to TRBJ1-4, with TRBD1 identical over 8 bases. The junction had 3 bases not matched to a gene; V was cut back by 1 base and J by 8 bases. The CDR3 is made up of 14 amino acids. Germline-derived CDR1 and CDR2 are LGHNT and FRNRAP. CDR3 sequence reads: CASGLGQGREKLFF. In nucleotides, the CDR3 is TGTGCTAGTGGTTTGGGACAGGGGAGAGAAAAACTGTTTTTT.

The rearrangement joins TRBV14 to TRBJ1-3, with no clear D. V was clipped by 3 bases and J by 0 bases, with 12 bases between them. CDR1 is SGHDN, CDR2 FVKESK, per germline. This CDR3 has 16 residues. Written as DNA, the CDR3 is TGTGCCAGCAGCCACCTCCAGGAAAGCTCTGGAAACACCATATATTTT. Residues: CASSHLQESSGNTIYF.